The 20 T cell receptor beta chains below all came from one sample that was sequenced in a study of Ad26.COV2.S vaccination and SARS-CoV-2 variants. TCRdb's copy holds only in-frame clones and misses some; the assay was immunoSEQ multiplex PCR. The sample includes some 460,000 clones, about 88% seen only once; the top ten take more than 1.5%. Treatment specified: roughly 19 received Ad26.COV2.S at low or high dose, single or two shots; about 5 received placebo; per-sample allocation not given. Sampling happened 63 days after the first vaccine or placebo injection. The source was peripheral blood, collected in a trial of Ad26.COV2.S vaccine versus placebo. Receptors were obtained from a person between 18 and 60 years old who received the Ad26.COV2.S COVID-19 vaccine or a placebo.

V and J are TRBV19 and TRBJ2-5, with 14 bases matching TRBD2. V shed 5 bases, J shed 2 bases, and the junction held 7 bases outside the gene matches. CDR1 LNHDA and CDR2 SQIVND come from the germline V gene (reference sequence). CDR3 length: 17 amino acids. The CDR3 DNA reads TGTGCCAGTAGTGAGGGGACTAGCGGGGGACGTCAAGAGACCCAGTACTTC. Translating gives CASSEGTSGGRQETQYF.

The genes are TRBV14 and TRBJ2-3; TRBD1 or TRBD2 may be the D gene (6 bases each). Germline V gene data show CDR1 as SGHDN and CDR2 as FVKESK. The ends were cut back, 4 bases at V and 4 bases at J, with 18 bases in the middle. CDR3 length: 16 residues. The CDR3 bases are TGTGCCAGCAGCCGCCGAGGGGGGCTGGGCTCAGATACGCAGTATTTT. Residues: CASSRRGGLGSDTQYF.

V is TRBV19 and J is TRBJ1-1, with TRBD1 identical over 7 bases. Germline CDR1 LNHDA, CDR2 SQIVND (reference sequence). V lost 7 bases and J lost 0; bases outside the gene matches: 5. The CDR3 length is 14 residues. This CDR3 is CASTETGLNTEAFF. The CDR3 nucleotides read TGTGCCAGTACCGAGACAGGGTTGAACACTGAAGCTTTCTTT.

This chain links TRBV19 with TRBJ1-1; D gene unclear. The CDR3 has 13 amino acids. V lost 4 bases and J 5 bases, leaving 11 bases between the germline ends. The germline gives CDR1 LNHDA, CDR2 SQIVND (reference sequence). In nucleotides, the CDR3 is TGTGCCAGTAGTACCCTCCCTCTAACTGAAGCTTTCTTT. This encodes CASSTLPLTEAFF.

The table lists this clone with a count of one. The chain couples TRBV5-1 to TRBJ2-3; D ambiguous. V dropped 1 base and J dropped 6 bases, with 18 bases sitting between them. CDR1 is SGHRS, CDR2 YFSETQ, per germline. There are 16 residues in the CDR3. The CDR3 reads CASSLTLRPVSDTQYF. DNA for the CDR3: TGCGCCAGCAGCTTGACATTGCGGCCGGTGTCCGATACGCAGTATTTT. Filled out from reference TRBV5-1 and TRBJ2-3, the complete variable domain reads KAGVTQTPRYLIKTRGQQVTLSCSPISGHRSVSWYQQTPGQGLQFLFEYFSETQRNKGNFPGRFSGRQFSNSRSEMNVSTLELGDSALYLCASSLTLRPVSDTQYFGPGTRLTVL.

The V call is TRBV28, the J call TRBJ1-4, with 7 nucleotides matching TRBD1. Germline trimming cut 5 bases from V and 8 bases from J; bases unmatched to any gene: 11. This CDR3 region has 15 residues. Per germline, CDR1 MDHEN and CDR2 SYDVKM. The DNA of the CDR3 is TGTGCCAGCAGTCCCCCAGGGGGAACTGGGGAAAAACTGTTTTTT. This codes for CASSPPGGTGEKLFF.

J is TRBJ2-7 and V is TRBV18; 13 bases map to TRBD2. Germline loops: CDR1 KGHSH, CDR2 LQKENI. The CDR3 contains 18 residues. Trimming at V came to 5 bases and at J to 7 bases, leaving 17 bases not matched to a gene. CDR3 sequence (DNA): TGTGCCAGCTCATCCAACTCCCCACGACTAGCGGGAGGTCGGGAGCAGTACTTC. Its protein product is CASSSNSPRLAGGREQYF.

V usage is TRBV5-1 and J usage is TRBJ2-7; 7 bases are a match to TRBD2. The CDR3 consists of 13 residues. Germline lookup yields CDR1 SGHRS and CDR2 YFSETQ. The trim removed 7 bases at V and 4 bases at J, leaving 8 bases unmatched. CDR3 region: CASAAGDGYEQYF. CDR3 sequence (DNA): TGCGCCAGCGCCGCGGGAGATGGATACGAGCAGTACTTC. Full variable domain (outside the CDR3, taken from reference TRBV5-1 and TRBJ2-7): KAGVTQTPRYLIKTRGQQVTLSCSPISGHRSVSWYQQTPGQGLQFLFEYFSETQRNKGNFPGRFSGRQFSNSRSEMNVSTLELGDSALYLCASAAGDGYEQYFGPGTRLTVT.

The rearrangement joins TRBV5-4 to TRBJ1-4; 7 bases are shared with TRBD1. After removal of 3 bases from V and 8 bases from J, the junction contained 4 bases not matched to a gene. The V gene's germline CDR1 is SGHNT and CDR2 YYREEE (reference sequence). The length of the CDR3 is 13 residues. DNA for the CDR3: TGTGCCAGCAGCTCAGGGGGACGAGAAAAACTGTTTTTT. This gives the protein CASSSGGREKLFF. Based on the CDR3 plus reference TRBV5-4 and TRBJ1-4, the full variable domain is ETGVTQSPTHLIKTRGQQVTLRCSSQSGHNTVSWYQQALGQGPQFIFQYYREEENGRGNFPPRFSGLQFPNYSSELNVNALELDDSALYLCASSSGGREKLFFGSGTQLSVL.

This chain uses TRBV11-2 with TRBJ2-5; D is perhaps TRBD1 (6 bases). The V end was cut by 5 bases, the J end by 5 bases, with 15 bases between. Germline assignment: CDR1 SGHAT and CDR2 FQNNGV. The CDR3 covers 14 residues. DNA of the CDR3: TGTGCCAGCAGCGCAGGCAGGGGACACGAGACCCAGTACTTC. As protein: CASSAGRGHETQYF.

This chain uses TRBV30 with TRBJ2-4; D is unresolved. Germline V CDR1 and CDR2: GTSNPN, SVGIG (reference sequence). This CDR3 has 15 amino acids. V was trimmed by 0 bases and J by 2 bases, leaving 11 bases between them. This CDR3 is CAWSVGRSSKNIQYF. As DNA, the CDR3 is TGTGCCTGGAGTGTCGGTCGGTCGTCCAAAAACATTCAGTACTTC.

CDR3: CASSFSLGQGATDTQYF. The CDR3 nucleotides read TGCGCCAGCAGCTTCTCGCTCGGACAGGGGGCCACAGATACGCAGTATTTT. The chain carries TRBV5-1 and TRBJ2-3; 11 nucleotides match TRBD1. Looked up from germline, CDR1 is SGHRS and CDR2 is YFSETQ. V shed 2 bases and J 2 bases; nucleotides not matched to a gene: 7. This CDR3 region has 17 residues.

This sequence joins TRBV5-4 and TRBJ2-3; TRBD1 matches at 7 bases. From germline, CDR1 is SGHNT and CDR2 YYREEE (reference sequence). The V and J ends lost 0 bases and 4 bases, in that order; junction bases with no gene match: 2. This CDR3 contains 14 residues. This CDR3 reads CASSLDQGADTQYF. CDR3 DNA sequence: TGTGCCAGCAGCTTGGATCAGGGGGCAGATACGCAGTATTTT.

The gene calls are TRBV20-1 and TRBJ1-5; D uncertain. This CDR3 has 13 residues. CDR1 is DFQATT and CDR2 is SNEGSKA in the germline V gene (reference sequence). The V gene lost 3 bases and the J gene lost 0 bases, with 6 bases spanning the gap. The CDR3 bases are TGCAGTGCTAGTTCAGATAGCAATCAGCCCCAGCATTTT. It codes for CSASSDSNQPQHF.

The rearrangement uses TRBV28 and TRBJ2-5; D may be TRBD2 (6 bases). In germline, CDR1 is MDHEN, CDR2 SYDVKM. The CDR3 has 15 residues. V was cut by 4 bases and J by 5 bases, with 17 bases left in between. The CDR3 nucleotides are TGTGCCAGCAGTTCCTGGGGACTTGGGATGGAGACCCAGTACTTC. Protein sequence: CASSSWGLGMETQYF.

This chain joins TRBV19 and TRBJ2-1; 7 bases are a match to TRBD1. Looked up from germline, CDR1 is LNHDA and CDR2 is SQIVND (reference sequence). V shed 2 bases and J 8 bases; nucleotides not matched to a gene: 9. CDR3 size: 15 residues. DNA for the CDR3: TGTGCCAGTAGTATAAGGGGGCAGCGATTGGATGAGCAGTTCTTC. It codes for CASSIRGQRLDEQFF. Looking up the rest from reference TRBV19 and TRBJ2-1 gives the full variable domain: DGGITQSPKYLFRKEGQNVTLSCEQNLNHDAMYWYRQDPGQGLRLIYYSQIVNDFQKGDIAEGYSVSREKKESFPLTVTSAQKNPTAFYLCASSIRGQRLDEQFFGPGTRLTVL.

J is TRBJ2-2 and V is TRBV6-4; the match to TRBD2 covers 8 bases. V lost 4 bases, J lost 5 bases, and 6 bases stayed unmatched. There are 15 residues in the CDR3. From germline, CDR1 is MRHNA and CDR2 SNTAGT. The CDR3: CASSVSGEPTGELFF. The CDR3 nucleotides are TGTGCCAGCAGTGTTAGCGGGGAGCCAACCGGGGAGCTGTTTTTT.

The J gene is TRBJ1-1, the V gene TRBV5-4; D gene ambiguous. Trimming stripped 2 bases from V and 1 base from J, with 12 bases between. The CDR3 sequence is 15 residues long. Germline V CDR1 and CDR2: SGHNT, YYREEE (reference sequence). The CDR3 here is CASSFGSQSNTEAFF. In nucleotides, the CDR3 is TGTGCCAGCAGCTTTGGATCTCAATCGAACACTGAAGCTTTCTTT.

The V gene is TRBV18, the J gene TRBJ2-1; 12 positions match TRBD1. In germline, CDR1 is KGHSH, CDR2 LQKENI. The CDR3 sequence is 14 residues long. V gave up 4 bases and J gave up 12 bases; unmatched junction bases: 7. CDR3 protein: CASSLSGQGAVQFF. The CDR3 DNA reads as TGTGCCAGCTCACTATCGGGACAGGGGGCTGTGCAGTTCTTC.

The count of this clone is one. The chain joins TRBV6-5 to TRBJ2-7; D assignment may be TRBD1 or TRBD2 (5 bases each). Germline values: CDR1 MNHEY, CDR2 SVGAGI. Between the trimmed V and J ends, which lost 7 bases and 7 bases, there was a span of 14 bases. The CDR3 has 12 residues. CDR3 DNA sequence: TGTGCCAGCAAGAGGGACGGTCGGGAGCAGTACTTC. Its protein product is CASKRDGREQYF.